The TCR beta chain described here comes from a study of shared clonotypes between healthy human individuals. Replicate PCRs from sorted subsets contained about 0.2 ug DNA, which is some 29,000 T cell genomes. Clones were sequenced by immunoSEQ multiplex PCR, and TCRdb holds only the in-frame ones, with some missing. This table holds about 1.5 million clones, 95% to 99% found once. The TCR originated in a young man in good health. The specimen was naive CD4+ T cells sorted from blood. Described subset: CD45RA+ positively selected.

The CDR3 loop is CASGLGQSSYNEQFF. The CDR3 region has the DNA TGTGCTAGTGGTTTAGGGCAAAGCTCCTACAATGAGCAGTTCTTC. The J gene is TRBJ2-1, the V gene TRBV12-5; the D is unclear. This CDR3 contains 15 residues. The V end was cut by 3 bases, the J end by 0 bases, with 9 bases between. Germline V gives CDR1 LGHNT, CDR2 FRNRAP.